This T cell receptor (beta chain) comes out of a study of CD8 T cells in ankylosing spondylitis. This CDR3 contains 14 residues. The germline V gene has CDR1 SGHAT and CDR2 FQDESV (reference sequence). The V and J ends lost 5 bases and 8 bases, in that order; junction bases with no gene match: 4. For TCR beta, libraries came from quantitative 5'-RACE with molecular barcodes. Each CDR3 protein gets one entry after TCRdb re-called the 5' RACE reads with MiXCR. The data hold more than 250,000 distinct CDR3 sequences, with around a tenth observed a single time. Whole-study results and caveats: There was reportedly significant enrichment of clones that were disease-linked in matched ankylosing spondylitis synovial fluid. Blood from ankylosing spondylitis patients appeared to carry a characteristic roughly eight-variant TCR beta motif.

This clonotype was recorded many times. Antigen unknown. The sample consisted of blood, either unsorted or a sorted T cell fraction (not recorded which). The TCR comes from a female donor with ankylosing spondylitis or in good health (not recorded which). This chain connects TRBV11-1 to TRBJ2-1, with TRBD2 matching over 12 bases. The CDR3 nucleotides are TGTGCCAGCAGCCCGGGACTAGCGGGCTATGAGCAGTTCTTC. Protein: CASSPGLAGYEQFF.